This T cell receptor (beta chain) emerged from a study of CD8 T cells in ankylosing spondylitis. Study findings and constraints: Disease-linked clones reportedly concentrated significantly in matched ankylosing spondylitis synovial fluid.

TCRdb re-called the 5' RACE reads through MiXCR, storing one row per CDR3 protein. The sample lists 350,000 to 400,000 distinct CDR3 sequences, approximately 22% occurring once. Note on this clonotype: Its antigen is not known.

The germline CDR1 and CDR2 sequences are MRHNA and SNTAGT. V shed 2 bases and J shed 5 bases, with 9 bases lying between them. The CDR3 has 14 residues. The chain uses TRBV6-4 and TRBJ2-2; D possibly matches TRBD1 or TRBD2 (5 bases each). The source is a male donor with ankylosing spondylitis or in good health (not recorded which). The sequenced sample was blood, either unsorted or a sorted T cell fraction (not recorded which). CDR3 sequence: CASSDRGGTGELFF. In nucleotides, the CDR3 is TGTGCCAGCAGTGACAGGGGCGGGACCGGGGAGCTGTTTTTT.